This record looks at one T cell receptor (beta chain) sequence and its context. These data belong to a study of blood T cell repertoires in COVID-19. For the study at large: The samples span acute and convalescent COVID-19 from the United States, Italy and Spain. Sources were T cells, B-cell-depleted T cells, or PBMCs; the material itself was cDNA or gDNA.

Losses at the gene ends were 0 bases for V and 6 bases for J; bases not matched to a gene: 6. From germline, CDR1 is SGHRS and CDR2 YFSETQ. The CDR3 has 15 amino acids. Per the original data handling: Reference gene primers were amplified, and this amplification served to estimate nucleated cell counts. Produced via immunoSEQ multiplex PCR; TCRdb's table is partial and in-frame only. V, J and clone size were drawn from that table, and D and trimming were deduced from the DNA. Among 200,000 to 250,000 clones, about 85% were seen once, and the ten largest hold just under 1%. Material: peripheral blood. This sequence joins TRBV5-1 and TRBJ1-1; 9 nucleotides match TRBD1. The receptor was derived from a man between 40 and 49 years old with acute or convalescent COVID-19. CDR3 sequence (DNA): TGCGCCAGCAGCTTGGCCGGGACAGGGATCGCTGAAGCTTTCTTT. Residues: CASSLAGTGIAEAFF.